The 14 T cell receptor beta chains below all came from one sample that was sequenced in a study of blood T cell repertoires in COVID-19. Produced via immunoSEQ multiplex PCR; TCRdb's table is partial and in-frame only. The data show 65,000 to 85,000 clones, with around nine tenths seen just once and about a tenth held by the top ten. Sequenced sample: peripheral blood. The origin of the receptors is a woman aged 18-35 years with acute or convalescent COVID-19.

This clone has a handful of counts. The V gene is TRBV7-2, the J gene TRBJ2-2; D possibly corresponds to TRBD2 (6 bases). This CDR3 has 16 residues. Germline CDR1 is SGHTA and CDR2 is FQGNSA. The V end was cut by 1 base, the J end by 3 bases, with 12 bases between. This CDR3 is CASSLEASAYTGELFF. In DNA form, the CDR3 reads TGTGCCAGCAGCTTAGAGGCTAGCGCCTACACCGGGGAGCTGTTTTTT. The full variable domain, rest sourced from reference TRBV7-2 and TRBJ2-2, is GAGVSQSPSNKVTEKGKDVELRCDPISGHTALYWYRQSLGQGLEFLIYFQGNSAPDKSGLPSDRFSAERTGGSVSTLTIQRTQQEDSAVYLCASSLEASAYTGELFFGEGSRLTVL.

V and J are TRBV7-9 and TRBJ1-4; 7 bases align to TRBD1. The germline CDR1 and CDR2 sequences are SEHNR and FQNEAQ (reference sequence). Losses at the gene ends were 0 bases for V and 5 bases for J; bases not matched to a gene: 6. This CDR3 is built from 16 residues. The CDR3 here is CASSLAYRGMNEKLFF. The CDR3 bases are TGTGCCAGCAGCTTAGCATACAGGGGCATGAATGAAAAACTGTTTTTT.

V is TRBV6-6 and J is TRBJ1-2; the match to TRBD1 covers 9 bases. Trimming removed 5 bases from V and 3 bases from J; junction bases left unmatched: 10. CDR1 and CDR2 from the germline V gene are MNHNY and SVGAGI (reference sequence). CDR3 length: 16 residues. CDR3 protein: CASSRLQQGADYGYTF. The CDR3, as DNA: TGTGCCAGCAGTCGATTACAACAGGGGGCGGACTATGGCTACACCTTC.

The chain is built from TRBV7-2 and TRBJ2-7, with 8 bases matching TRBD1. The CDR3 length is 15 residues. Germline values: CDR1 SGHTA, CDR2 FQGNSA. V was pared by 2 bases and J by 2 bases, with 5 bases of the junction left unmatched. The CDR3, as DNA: TGTGCCAGCAGCTTAACCCCAGGGGGCACCTACGAGCAGTACTTC. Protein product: CASSLTPGGTYEQYF.

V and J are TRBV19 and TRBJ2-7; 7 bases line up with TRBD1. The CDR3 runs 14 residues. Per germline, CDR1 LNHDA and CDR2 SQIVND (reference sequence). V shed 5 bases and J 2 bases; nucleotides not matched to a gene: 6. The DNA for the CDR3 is TGTGCCAGTAGTCCGGGACAGACCGCCTACGAGCAGTACTTC. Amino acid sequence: CASSPGQTAYEQYF.

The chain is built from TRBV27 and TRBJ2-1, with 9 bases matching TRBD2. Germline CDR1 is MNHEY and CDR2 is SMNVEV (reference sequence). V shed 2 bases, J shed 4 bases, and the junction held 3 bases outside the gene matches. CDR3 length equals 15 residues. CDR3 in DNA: TGTGCCAGCAGTTTAGAGCGGGGGGCATACAATGAGCAGTTCTTC. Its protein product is CASSLERGAYNEQFF.

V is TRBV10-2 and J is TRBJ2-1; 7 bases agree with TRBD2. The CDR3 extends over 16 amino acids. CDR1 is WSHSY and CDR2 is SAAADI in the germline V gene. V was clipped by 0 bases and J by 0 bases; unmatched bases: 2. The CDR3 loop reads CASSESGRGSYNEQFF. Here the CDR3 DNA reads TGCGCCAGCAGTGAGTCTGGGAGGGGCTCCTACAATGAGCAGTTCTTC.

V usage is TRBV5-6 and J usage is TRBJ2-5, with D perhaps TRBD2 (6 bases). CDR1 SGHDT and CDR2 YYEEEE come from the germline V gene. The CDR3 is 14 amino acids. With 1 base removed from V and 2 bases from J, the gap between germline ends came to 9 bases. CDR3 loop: CASSLIGGQETQYF. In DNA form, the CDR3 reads TGTGCCAGCAGCTTGATCGGGGGACAAGAGACCCAGTACTTC.

In DNA form, the CDR3 reads TGCGCCAGCAGCCCCCAGGTAGCGGGGGGTACAGATACGCAGTATTTT. This codes for CASSPQVAGGTDTQYF. The rearrangement joins TRBV5-1 to TRBJ2-3, with 10 positions matching TRBD2. The V and J ends lost 4 bases and 3 bases, in that order; junction bases with no gene match: 8. Germline V CDR1 and CDR2: SGHRS, YFSETQ. The CDR3 is 16 residues long. Looking up the rest from reference TRBV5-1 and TRBJ2-3 gives the full variable domain: KAGVTQTPRYLIKTRGQQVTLSCSPISGHRSVSWYQQTPGQGLQFLFEYFSETQRNKGNFPGRFSGRQFSNSRSEMNVSTLELGDSALYLCASSPQVAGGTDTQYFGPGTRLTVL.

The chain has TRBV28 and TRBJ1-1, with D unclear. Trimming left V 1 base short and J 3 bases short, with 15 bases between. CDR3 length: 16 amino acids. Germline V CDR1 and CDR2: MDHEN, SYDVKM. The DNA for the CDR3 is TGTGCCAGCAGTTTATCGGGCGCAGCGAGGGACACTGAAGCTTTCTTT. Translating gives CASSLSGAARDTEAFF.

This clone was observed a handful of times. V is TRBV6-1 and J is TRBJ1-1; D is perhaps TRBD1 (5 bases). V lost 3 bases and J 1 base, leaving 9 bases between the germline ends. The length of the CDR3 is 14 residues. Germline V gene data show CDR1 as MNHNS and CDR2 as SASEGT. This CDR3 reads CASSDADTNTEAFF. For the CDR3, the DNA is TGTGCCAGCAGTGACGCGGACACGAACACTGAAGCTTTCTTT.

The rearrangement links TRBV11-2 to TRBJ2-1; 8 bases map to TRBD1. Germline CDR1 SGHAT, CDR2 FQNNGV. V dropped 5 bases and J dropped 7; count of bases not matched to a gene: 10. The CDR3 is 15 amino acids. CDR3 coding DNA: TGTGCCAGCAGCCCATTGACAGGGGTGGGGAATGAGCAGTTCTTC. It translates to CASSPLTGVGNEQFF.

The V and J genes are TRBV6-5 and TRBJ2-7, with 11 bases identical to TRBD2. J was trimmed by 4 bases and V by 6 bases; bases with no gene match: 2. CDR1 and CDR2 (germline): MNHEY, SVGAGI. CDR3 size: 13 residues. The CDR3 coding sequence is TGTGCCAGCAGGCTAGCGGGGGGATACGAGCAGTACTTC. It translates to CASRLAGGYEQYF.

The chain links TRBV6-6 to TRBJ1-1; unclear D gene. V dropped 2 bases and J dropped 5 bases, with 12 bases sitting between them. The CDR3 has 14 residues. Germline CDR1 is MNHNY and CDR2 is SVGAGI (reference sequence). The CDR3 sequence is CASSYIGGRTEAFF. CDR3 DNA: TGTGCCAGCAGTTACATCGGCGGTAGGACTGAAGCTTTCTTT.